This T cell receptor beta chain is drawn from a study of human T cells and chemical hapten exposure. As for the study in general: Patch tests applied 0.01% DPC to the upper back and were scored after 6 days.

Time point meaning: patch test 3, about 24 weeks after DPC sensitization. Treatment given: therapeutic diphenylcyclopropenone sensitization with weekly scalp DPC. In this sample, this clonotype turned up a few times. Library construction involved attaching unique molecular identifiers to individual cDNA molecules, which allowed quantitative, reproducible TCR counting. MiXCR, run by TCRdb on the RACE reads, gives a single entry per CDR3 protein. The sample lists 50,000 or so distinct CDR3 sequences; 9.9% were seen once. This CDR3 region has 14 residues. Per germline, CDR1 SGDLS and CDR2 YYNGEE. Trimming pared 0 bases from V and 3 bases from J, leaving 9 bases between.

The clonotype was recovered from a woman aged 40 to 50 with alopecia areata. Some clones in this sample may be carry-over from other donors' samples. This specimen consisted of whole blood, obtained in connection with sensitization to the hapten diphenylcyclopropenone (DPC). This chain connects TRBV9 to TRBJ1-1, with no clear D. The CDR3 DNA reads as TGTGCCAGCAGCGTAGAAGGGTTGGACACTGAAGCTTTCTTT. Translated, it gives CASSVEGLDTEAFF.